One sample yielded the 29 T cell receptor beta chains listed below, sequenced in a study of T cells in Graves' hyperthyroidism and ophthalmopathy. RNA transcripts gave rise to amplified TCR beta CDR3 regions. First-round RT-PCR with HTBI primers amplified the TCR CDR3 region. In TCRdb, the multiplex PCR reads were re-called with MiXCR into one record per CDR3 protein. This table has 400,000 or so distinct CDR3 sequences, more than 13% appearing once. The specimen sequenced was blood. The receptors come from a man in his fifties with Graves' ophthalmopathy.

This clonotype was counted ten times or more. The rearrangement links TRBV6-1 to TRBJ2-7, with a possible D match to TRBD2 (6 bases). CDR1 is MNHNS, CDR2 SASEGT, per germline. V gave up 2 bases and J gave up 0 bases, with 17 bases separating them. This CDR3 has 17 residues. The CDR3, as DNA: TGTGCCAGCAGTGAATCGGGGGTGACTCGATTCTCCTACGAGCAGTACTTC. Residues: CASSESGVTRFSYEQYF.

This clonotype was counted many times. The gene calls are TRBV12-3 or TRBV12-4 and TRBJ2-1, with a weak D call TRBD1 (5 bases). The CDR3 extends over 16 amino acids. Trimming shortened V by 4 bases and J by 6 bases, and 19 bases separated the two germline ends. The CDR3 region has the DNA TGTGCCAGCAGTTCCCAAGGGGCGATGGCGGCCAATGAGCAGTTCTTC. It codes for CASSSQGAMAANEQFF.

The rearrangement links TRBV30 to TRBJ1-4; no clear D gene. The CDR3 extends over 14 amino acids. The V gene's germline CDR1 is GTSNPN and CDR2 SVGIG (reference sequence). V was pared by 4 bases and J by 3 bases, with 12 bases between. The CDR3 sequence is CAWTREYSNEKLFF. The CDR3 DNA reads as TGTGCCTGGACCCGCGAGTATTCTAATGAAAAACTGTTTTTT.

This clonotype was found many times. The chain couples TRBV20-1 to TRBJ2-3; D might be TRBD1 or TRBD2, each matching 5 bases. The V end lost 0 bases, the J end lost 1 base, and 8 bases lay between the germline ends. Looked up from germline, CDR1 is DFQATT and CDR2 is SNEGSKA (reference sequence). The CDR3 spans 14 residues. CDR3 in amino acids: CSARDRGGTDTQYF. CDR3 DNA: TGCAGTGCTAGAGATCGAGGGGGCACAGATACGCAGTATTTT.

The chain employs TRBV27 and TRBJ2-1, with D hard to call. CDR3 length: 11 amino acids. Trimming stripped 4 bases from V and 10 bases from J, with 8 bases between. Germline loops: CDR1 MNHEY, CDR2 SMNVEV (reference sequence). The CDR3 spells CASSYWWEQFF. CDR3 bases: TGTGCCAGCAGTTATTGGTGGGAGCAGTTCTTC.

J is TRBJ1-1 and V is TRBV10-3; D gene unclear. V was shortened by 7 bases and J by 1 base, with 13 bases between the two germline ends. CDR1 is ENHRY and CDR2 is SYGVKD in the germline V gene. CDR3 length equals 14 residues. The chain's CDR3 is CAIMRELPNTEAFF. The CDR3 DNA reads as TGTGCCATCATGAGGGAGTTACCGAACACTGAAGCTTTCTTT.

This clonotype showed up many times. The rearrangement links TRBV12-3 or TRBV12-4 to TRBJ2-7, with D tentatively TRBD1 (6 bases). Trimming took 2 bases from V and 2 from J, leaving 7 bases between them. The CDR3 length is 13 residues. The CDR3 region has the DNA TGTGCCAGCAGTTTAACAGGGACCTACGAGCAGTACTTC. Translated: CASSLTGTYEQYF.

This clonotype was seen at least ten times. This chain connects TRBV5-1 to TRBJ1-1; perhaps TRBD1 as D (5 bases). Germline-derived CDR1 and CDR2 are SGHRS and YFSETQ. This CDR3 is 16 amino acids long. Trimming left V 4 bases short and J 1 base short, with 17 bases between. CDR3 in amino acids: CASSPKSGAQNTEAFF. In DNA, the CDR3 is TGCGCCAGCAGCCCTAAAAGCGGGGCCCAGAACACTGAAGCTTTCTTT.

This clonotype was counted ten times or more. The V gene is TRBV20-1, the J gene TRBJ2-3; D may be TRBD2 (5 bases). This CDR3 spans 12 amino acids. The V gene lost 4 bases and the J gene lost 2 bases, with 7 bases spanning the gap. CDR1 DFQATT and CDR2 SNEGSKA come from the germline V gene (reference sequence). For the CDR3, the DNA is TGCAGTGCTAAAGACTACACAGATACGCAGTATTTT. Protein product: CSAKDYTDTQYF.

The table lists this clonotype with many counts. This chain joins TRBV28 and TRBJ2-7; 10 positions agree with TRBD1. Germline V gene lookup returns CDR1 MDHEN and CDR2 SYDVKM. This CDR3 has 14 amino acids. Unmatched junction bases numbered 7, after V lost 6 bases and J lost 5 bases. CDR3 sequence reads: CASRSGTGADEQYF. In DNA, the CDR3 is TGTGCCAGCAGGTCCGGGACAGGGGCTGACGAGCAGTACTTC.

The gene calls are TRBV28 and TRBJ2-7; 11 bases match TRBD1. This CDR3 is built from 14 residues. The junction had 4 bases not matched to a gene; V was cut back by 6 bases and J by 3 bases. CDR1 is MDHEN, CDR2 SYDVKM, per germline. The CDR3 DNA follows: TGTGCCAGCAGGGGACAGGGGGGTTTCTACGAGCAGTACTTC. Encoded protein: CASRGQGGFYEQYF. The whole variable domain, filled in from reference TRBV28 and TRBJ2-7, reads DVKVTQSSRYLVKRTGEKVFLECVQDMDHENMFWYRQDPGLGLRLIYFSYDVKMKEKGDIPEGYSVSREKKERFSLILESASTNQTSMYLCASRGQGGFYEQYFGPGTRLTVT.

The chain couples TRBV20-1 to TRBJ2-1; 13 bases align to TRBD2. The CDR3 consists of 15 residues. Germline V CDR1 and CDR2: DFQATT, SNEGSKA (reference sequence). V was pared by 6 bases and J by 3 bases, with 5 bases of the junction left unmatched. Here the CDR3 reads CSATGTSGNYNEQFF. CDR3 nucleotides: TGCAGTGCCACGGGGACTAGCGGGAACTACAATGAGCAGTTCTTC.

This clonotype has at least ten counts. The genes are TRBV7-3 and TRBJ2-5; perhaps TRBD1 as D (6 bases). With 5 bases removed from V and 1 base from J, the gap between germline ends came to 11 bases. The CDR3 runs to 14 residues. Germline values: CDR1 SGHTA, CDR2 FQGTGA. The CDR3 loop reads CASSPGQFQETQYF. The DNA of the CDR3 is TGTGCCAGCAGCCCAGGACAGTTCCAAGAGACCCAGTACTTC. The full variable domain, completed using reference TRBV7-3 and TRBJ2-5, is GAGVSQTPSNKVTEKGKYVELRCDPISGHTALYWYRQSLGQGPEFLIYFQGTGAADDSGLPNDRFFAVRPEGSVSTLKIQRTERGDSAVYLCASSPGQFQETQYFGPGTRLLVL.

The chain carries TRBV4-2 and TRBJ2-5; 8 bases are shared with TRBD2. Per germline, CDR1 LGHNA and CDR2 YNFKEQ. This CDR3 is 16 amino acids long. V shed 4 bases, J shed 3 bases, and the junction held 10 bases outside the gene matches. The CDR3 DNA reads TGTGCCAGCAGCCCGGCGAGCGTCGGGGGGGAAGAGACCCAGTACTTC. Translating it yields CASSPASVGGEETQYF.

This clonotype was counted ten times or more. The chain has TRBV6-1 and TRBJ2-1; 10 positions match TRBD2. Per the germline V gene, CDR1 is MNHNS and CDR2 is SASEGT. With 9 bases clipped from V and 6 bases from J, the junction kept 17 bases outside the gene matches. The CDR3 is 17 amino acids. As DNA, the CDR3 is TGTGCCAGACCCCTCCTTACCCTAGCGGGAGTTATCAATGAGCAGTTCTTC. Residues: CARPLLTLAGVINEQFF.

Many counts were recorded for this clonotype. This sequence joins TRBV3-1 and TRBJ2-5; D might be TRBD2 (5 bases). V was pared by 4 bases and J by 3 bases, with 15 bases between. The CDR3 is 15 amino acids. Germline CDR1 reads LGHDT; CDR2 reads YNNKEL (reference sequence). CDR3 DNA: TGTGCCAGCAGCCGAAAGGGAGTTAGAAAAGAGACCCAGTACTTC. Translating gives CASSRKGVRKETQYF.

This clonotype was picked up many times. The V and J genes are TRBV3-1 and TRBJ2-3; TRBD1 agrees at 8 bases. The CDR3 has 14 residues. V lost 8 bases, J lost 5 bases, and 9 bases stayed unmatched. Germline V gives CDR1 LGHDT, CDR2 YNNKEL (reference sequence). The CDR3 DNA is TGTGCCAGCTTACCGACCGGACAGGGAGATACGCAGTATTTT. Protein product: CASLPTGQGDTQYF.

This clonotype turned up a few times. V gene TRBV13 combines with J gene TRBJ2-3; 10 bases map to TRBD2. The CDR3 has 18 residues. Unmatched junction bases numbered 11, after V lost 5 bases and J lost 0 bases. The germline V gene encodes CDR1 PRHDT and CDR2 FYEKMQ (reference sequence). The CDR3 bases are TGTGCCAGCAGCCCTCTAGCGGGAGTGGGGACTAGCACAGATACGCAGTATTTT. As protein: CASSPLAGVGTSTDTQYF.

CDR3 sequence: CASSAERSYEQYF. In DNA form, the CDR3 reads TGTGCCAGCAGTGCCGAGCGGTCCTACGAGCAGTACTTC. This chain connects TRBV6-1 to TRBJ2-7, with D tentatively TRBD2 (5 bases). This CDR3 region has 13 residues. With 4 bases removed from V and 1 base from J, the gap between germline ends came to 8 bases. From germline, CDR1 is MNHNS and CDR2 SASEGT.

In this sample, this clonotype turned up many times. The rearrangement uses TRBV7-9 and TRBJ2-1; D tentatively reads TRBD1 or TRBD2 (5 bases each). The ends were cut back, 2 bases at V and 0 bases at J, with 8 bases in the middle. The CDR3 is 15 residues long. Germline V gene data show CDR1 as SEHNR and CDR2 as FQNEAQ (reference sequence). The CDR3 DNA sequence: TGTGCCAGCAGCTTAAGAGGGGACTCCTACAATGAGCAGTTCTTC. It is translated as CASSLRGDSYNEQFF.

Many counts were recorded for this clonotype. The chain uses TRBV28 and TRBJ1-4, with D possibly TRBD1 on 5 matching bases. V was clipped by 3 bases and J by 8 bases, with 13 bases between them. The CDR3 is 14 amino acids. In germline, CDR1 is MDHEN, CDR2 SYDVKM. CDR3 loop: CASSFVRVDEKLFF. Written as DNA, the CDR3 is TGTGCCAGCAGTTTCGTCAGGGTTGACGAAAAACTGTTTTTT.

This rearrangement joins TRBV7-2 to TRBJ1-6; TRBD1 aligns across 7 bases. V was clipped by 3 bases and J by 5 bases; unmatched bases: 4. The CDR3 totals 15 residues. The V gene's germline CDR1 is SGHTA and CDR2 FQGNSA. The CDR3: CASSFSTGNNSPLHF. The CDR3 DNA is TGTGCCAGCAGCTTCTCGACAGGGAATAATTCACCCCTCCACTTT.

This clonotype appeared a few times. The J gene is TRBJ2-3, the V gene TRBV5-1; TRBD1 matches 8 bases. The CDR3 sequence is 15 residues long. V lost 5 bases to trimming and J lost 6 bases; unmatched junction nucleotides: 11. Germline V lookup: CDR1 SGHRS, CDR2 YFSETQ. The DNA of the CDR3 is TGCGCCAGCAGTCCCCGACAGGGGAGGTTGGATACGCAGTATTTT. Protein: CASSPRQGRLDTQYF.

The rearrangement joins TRBV14 to TRBJ1-1; D is perhaps TRBD1 (6 bases). CDR3 length: 15 amino acids. Trimming took off 4 bases at V and 1 base at J, with 13 bases between the two ends. Germline loops: CDR1 SGHDN, CDR2 FVKESK. In DNA form, the CDR3 reads TGTGCCAGCAGCCGTAACAGGGCCCGGAACACTGAAGCTTTCTTT. It specifies CASSRNRARNTEAFF.

V usage is TRBV29-1 and J usage is TRBJ1-3; 10 bases line up with TRBD1. CDR1 is SQVTM and CDR2 is ANQGSEA in the germline V gene. V dropped 5 bases and J dropped 0; count of bases not matched to a gene: 1. The CDR3 sequence is 14 residues long. CDR3 sequence (DNA): TGCAGCGTTCGGGACAGGGGCTCTGGAAACACCATATATTTT. Translation: CSVRDRGSGNTIYF.

V and J are TRBV3-1 and TRBJ2-2; D uncertain. The CDR3 has 14 amino acids. V was clipped by 2 bases and J by 5 bases, with 9 bases between them. CDR1 and CDR2 (germline): LGHDT, YNNKEL (reference sequence). The CDR3 coding sequence is TGTGCCAGCAGCCAACAAAAAAAAACCGGGGAGCTGTTTTTT. It specifies CASSQQKKTGELFF.

This clonotype occurred many times. This chain connects TRBV11-1 to TRBJ1-1; 7 nucleotides agree with TRBD1. CDR3 length equals 14 residues. The germline V gene has CDR1 SGHAT and CDR2 FQDESV (reference sequence). The V and J ends lost 5 bases and 1 base, in that order; junction bases with no gene match: 4. The CDR3 DNA sequence: TGTGCCAGCAGCCCTGGACAGGAGAACACTGAAGCTTTCTTT. It specifies CASSPGQENTEAFF.

This chain joins TRBV7-2 and TRBJ2-7; D gene unclear. Germline values: CDR1 SGHTA, CDR2 FQGNSA. V was pared by 2 bases and J by 5 bases, with 13 bases between. CDR3 length: 14 residues. The CDR3 loop is CASSLNGYGHEQYF. The CDR3 nucleotides are TGTGCCAGCAGCTTAAACGGGTACGGCCACGAGCAGTACTTC.

At least ten counts were recorded for this clonotype. The chain joins TRBV20-1 to TRBJ1-4; D is perhaps TRBD1 (6 bases). Trimming took off 0 bases at V and 7 bases at J, with 18 bases between the two ends. This CDR3 has 16 residues. CDR1 is DFQATT, CDR2 SNEGSKA, per germline (reference sequence). CDR3 DNA sequence: TGCAGTGCTAGAGATCCCGCGGGGGGAGGGGGTGAAAAACTGTTTTTT. Its translation: CSARDPAGGGGEKLFF.